Detailed here is one TCR beta chain. Clones were read by immunoSEQ multiplex PCR, and TCRdb kept only the in-frame ones, dropping some. The table shows about 150,000 clones, with just over 90% occurring only once. The data are from a study of T cell responses to AZD1222 COVID-19 vaccine. The CDR3 consists of 14 residues. In germline, CDR1 is LNHDA, CDR2 SQIVND (reference sequence). V dropped 9 bases and J dropped 0; count of bases not matched to a gene: 7. This specimen consisted of peripheral blood, obtained on day 0 of AZD1222 vaccination. This sequence originates from an adult in good health. The V and J genes are TRBV19 and TRBJ1-1; 7 bases align to TRBD1. DNA of the CDR3: TGTGCCAGCCGACCGGGACAGATGAACACTGAAGCTTTCTTT. Its translation: CASRPGQMNTEAFF.